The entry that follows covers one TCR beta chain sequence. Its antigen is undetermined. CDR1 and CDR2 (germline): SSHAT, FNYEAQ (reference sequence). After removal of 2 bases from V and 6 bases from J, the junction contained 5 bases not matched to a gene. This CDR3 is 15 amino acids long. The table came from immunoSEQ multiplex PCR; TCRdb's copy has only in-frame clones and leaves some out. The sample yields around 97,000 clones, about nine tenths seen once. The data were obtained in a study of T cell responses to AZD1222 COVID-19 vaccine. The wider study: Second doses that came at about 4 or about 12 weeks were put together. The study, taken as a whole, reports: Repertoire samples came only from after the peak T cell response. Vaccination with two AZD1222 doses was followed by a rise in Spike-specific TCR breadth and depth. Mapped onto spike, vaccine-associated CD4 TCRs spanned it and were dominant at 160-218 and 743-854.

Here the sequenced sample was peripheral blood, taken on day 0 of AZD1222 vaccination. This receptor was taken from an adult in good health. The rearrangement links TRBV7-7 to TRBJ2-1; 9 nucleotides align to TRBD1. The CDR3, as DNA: TGTGCCAGCAGCTTAAGCACAGGGGGCATCAATGAGCAGTTCTTC. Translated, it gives CASSLSTGGINEQFF. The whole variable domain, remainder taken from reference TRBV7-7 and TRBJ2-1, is GAGVSQSPRYKVTKRGQDVTLRCDPISSHATLYWYQQALGQGPEFLTYFNYEAQPDKSGLPSDRFSAERPEGSISTLTIQRTEQRDSAMYRCASSLSTGGINEQFFGPGTRLTVL.